This TCR beta chain stems from a study of blood T cell repertoires in COVID-19. Background on the study: The United States, Italy and Spain provided the acute and convalescent COVID-19 samples. Sources were T cells, B-cell-depleted T cells, or PBMCs; the material itself was cDNA or gDNA.

Original data processing: Reference gene primer amplification yielded estimated nucleated cell counts. Repertoires were generated with immunoSEQ multiplex PCR, while TCRdb's copy carries only in-frame clones and drops some. The DNA gave D and trimming, while V, J and clone size come from that table. This table holds around 200,000 clones, 85% to 90% found once. Trimming left V 5 bases short and J 0 bases short, with 8 bases between. CDR3 length: 14 amino acids. Germline V gene lookup returns CDR1 ENHRY and CDR2 SYGVKD. This receptor was identified in a man aged 35-49 years with active or convalescent COVID-19. Sequencing was carried out using peripheral blood. J is TRBJ1-3 and V is TRBV10-3, with no clear D. The CDR3 DNA follows: TGTGCCATCAGTCTTAGCGGCTCTGGAAACACCATATATTTT. Amino acids: CAISLSGSGNTIYF.